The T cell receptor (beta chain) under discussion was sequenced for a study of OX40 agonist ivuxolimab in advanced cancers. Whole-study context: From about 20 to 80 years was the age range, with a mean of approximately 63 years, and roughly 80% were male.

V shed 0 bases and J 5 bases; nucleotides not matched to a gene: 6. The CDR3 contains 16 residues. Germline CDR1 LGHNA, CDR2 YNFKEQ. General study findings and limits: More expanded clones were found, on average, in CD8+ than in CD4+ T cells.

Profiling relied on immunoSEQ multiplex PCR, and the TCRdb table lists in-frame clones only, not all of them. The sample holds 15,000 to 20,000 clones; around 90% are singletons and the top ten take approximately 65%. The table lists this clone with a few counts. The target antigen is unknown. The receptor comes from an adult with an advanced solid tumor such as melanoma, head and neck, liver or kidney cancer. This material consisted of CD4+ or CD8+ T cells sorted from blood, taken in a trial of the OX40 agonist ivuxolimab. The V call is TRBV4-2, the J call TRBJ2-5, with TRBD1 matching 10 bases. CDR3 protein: CASSQDLGTGAETQYF. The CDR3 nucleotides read TGTGCCAGCAGCCAAGATCTCGGGACAGGGGCGGAGACCCAGTACTTC.